This is a list of T cell receptor beta chains from one sample in a study of cytomegalovirus exposure and HLA in healthy donors. TCRdb's copy holds only in-frame clones and misses some; the assay was immunoSEQ multiplex PCR. The sample holds 100,000 to 120,000 clones, 75% to 80% seen once. The specimen was PBMCs. These receptors were collected from a woman aged 25-40 years in good health and CMV-seronegative. Both conserved end residues are trimmed from each CDR3. A D gene is named only where the DNA matches it firmly.

9 TRBJ1-6 . TRBV27 ASGPRVPLH
12 TRBJ2-7 TRBD1 TRBV4-3 ASSQRQGPYEQY
12 TRBJ1-5 . TRBV19 ASSIRQRHQPQH
14 TRBJ1-5 . TRBV21-1 ASNEPSGTANQPQH
11 TRBJ2-2 . TRBV27 ASSFINTGELF
12 TRBJ1-5 . TRBV30 AWSGTPSNQPQH
13 TRBJ2-7 TRBD2 TRBV9 ASSLGGGLLHEQY
11 TRBJ1-4 TRBD1 TRBV25-1 ASEDRGNEKLF
11 TRBJ2-7 . TRBV27 ASSLGRHYEQY
10 TRBJ2-2 TRBD1 TRBV27 ATRQGSGELF
12 TRBJ1-2 . TRBV18 ASSPRQTNYGYT
13 TRBJ2-7 . TRBV11-1 ASSHFGVGPYEQY
12 TRBJ2-3 . TRBV14 ASSQDRPGDTQY
13 TRBJ1-1 TRBD1 TRBV4-2 ASSENRGVNTEAF
15 TRBJ2-2 TRBD2 TRBV4-1 ASSQAESGGNTGELF
13 TRBJ2-2 TRBD1 TRBV29-1 SGGVGTAGAGELF
14 TRBJ2-3 TRBD2 TRBV9 ASSVGAGEDTDTQY
13 TRBJ2-3 . TRBV15 ATSKVHRVTDTQY
11 TRBJ2-7 . TRBV5-1 ASISDNSYEQY
9 TRBJ1-4 . TRBV29-1 SGQGNEKLF
12 TRBJ1-6 TRBD1 TRBV7-2 ASTGTAYNSPLH
11 TRBJ2-5 . TRBV7-3 ASSLWDTETQY
14 TRBJ2-5 TRBD2 TRBV6-1 ASSENGPSGGETQY
14 TRBJ2-5 . TRBV7-2 ASSLGRQASQETQY
13 TRBJ1-5 . TRBV6-5 ASRTTGMSNQPQH
11 TRBJ1-5 . TRBV2 ASREGTHQPQH
11 TRBJ2-7 . TRBV29-1 SVVLGSSYEQY
13 TRBJ1-1 . TRBV7-2 ASSLYPGANTEAF
14 TRBJ1-5 . TRBV4-1 ASSQGRGRSNQPQH
13 TRBJ1-1 . TRBV13 ASSFDSAMNTEAF
12 TRBJ2-7 . TRBV29-1 SVEDGTDRYEQY
13 TRBJ2-5 . TRBV30 AWSGVVGRGETQY
11 TRBJ2-5 TRBD2 TRBV6-5 ASSRTSGGPKY
11 TRBJ2-3 . TRBV7-2 ASSQAGTDTQY
13 TRBJ2-1 TRBD2 TRBV11-2 ASLPAGGPYNEQF
13 TRBJ2-1 TRBD2 TRBV13 ASSLRTSSYNEQF
13 TRBJ2-5 TRBD2 TRBV18 ASAPAGGWGETQY
12 TRBJ2-1 TRBD2 TRBV11-1 ASTGGRAYNEQF
11 TRBJ2-5 TRBD2 TRBV28 ASSLIREGTQY
11 TRBJ2-1 TRBD2 TRBV30 AWTLAGGYEQF
16 TRBJ2-3 TRBD2 TRBV11-2 ASSARLAGARRTDTQY
11 TRBJ2-7 TRBD1 TRBV27 ASKGAHINEQY
12 TRBJ1-5 . TRBV28 ASSLATENQPQH
13 TRBJ2-7 . TRBV4-1 ASSQVADSSYEQY
14 TRBJ2-5 TRBD2 TRBV11-2 ASSLGGLAAQETQY
11 TRBJ1-6 TRBD1 TRBV30 AWRGTGESPLH
12 TRBJ1-1 . TRBV29-1 SVPGRELRGEAF
15 TRBJ2-5 TRBD2 TRBV11-2 ASSLGRLAGSQETQY
13 TRBJ1-2 . TRBV4-2 ASSQDVEVIRGYT
12 TRBJ1-4 TRBD1 TRBV6-5 ASSWDRGGEKLF
13 TRBJ2-7 . TRBV9 ASSVVAGTRDEQY
13 TRBJ2-1 TRBD1 TRBV5-1 ASSLGGTGDNEQF
12 TRBJ2-3 . TRBV7-3 ASSLLRAPDTQY
13 TRBJ1-5 TRBD1 TRBV7-8 ASGRDRVVWQPQH
13 TRBJ2-1 TRBD2 TRBV13 ASSPSSGSHNEQF
12 TRBJ2-5 . TRBV7-9 ASSLSGSVETQY
11 TRBJ1-1 TRBD1 TRBV7-9 ASSPRTGREAF
15 TRBJ2-1 . TRBV7-9 ASSSPQHRDTYNEQF